Only a few counts were recorded for the clone carrying this T cell receptor (beta chain). The sample originates from a study of OX40 agonist ivuxolimab in advanced cancers. Clones were read by immunoSEQ multiplex PCR, and TCRdb kept only the in-frame ones, dropping some. Of about 20,000 clones listed, roughly 80% are singletons. Sample: CD4+ or CD8+ T cells sorted from blood, taken in a trial of the OX40 agonist ivuxolimab. The source is an adult with an advanced solid tumor such as melanoma, head and neck, liver or kidney cancer.

The CDR3 reads CASSSIRRDRRDTEAFF. In nucleotides, the CDR3 is TGTGCCAGCAGCTCGATTAGACGGGACAGAAGGGACACTGAAGCTTTCTTT. The chain employs TRBV13 and TRBJ1-1, with 7 nucleotides matching TRBD1. The junction had 14 bases not matched to a gene; V was cut back by 4 bases and J by 3 bases. The CDR3 is 17 amino acids. Germline lookup yields CDR1 PRHDT and CDR2 FYEKMQ (reference sequence).